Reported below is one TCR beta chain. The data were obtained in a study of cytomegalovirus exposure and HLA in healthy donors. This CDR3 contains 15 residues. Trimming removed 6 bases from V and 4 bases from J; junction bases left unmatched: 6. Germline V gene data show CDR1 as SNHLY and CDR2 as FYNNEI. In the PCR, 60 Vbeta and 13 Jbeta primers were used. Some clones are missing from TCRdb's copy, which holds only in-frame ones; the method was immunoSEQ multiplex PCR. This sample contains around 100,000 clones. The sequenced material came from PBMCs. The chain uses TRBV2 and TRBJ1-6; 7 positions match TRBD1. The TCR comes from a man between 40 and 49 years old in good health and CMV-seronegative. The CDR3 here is CASREPGQYNSPLHF. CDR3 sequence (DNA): TGTGCCAGCAGAGAACCGGGACAGTATAATTCACCCCTCCACTTT.